These 26 T cell receptor beta chains were all obtained from the same sample, sequenced in a study of molecular identifiers for immune sequencing clone quantification. TCRdb re-called the PCR reads with MiXCR, one entry per CDR3 protein. The data show more than 70,000 distinct CDR3 sequences, with roughly a fifth seen just once and about 0.95% held by the top ten. Sequences were obtained from naive CD8+ T cells from blood, with Jurkat cell RNA spiked in. This sample's subset: FACS-sorted CD8+CD4-CCR7+CD45RA+ naive T cells. The origin of the receptors is a human donor in good health. Some libraries in this study had Jurkat cell RNA spiked in.

This clonotype was seen ten or more times. The V gene is TRBV4-1, the J gene TRBJ1-4; tentatively, D is TRBD1 (5 bases). Between the trimmed V and J ends, which lost 1 base and 3 bases, there was a span of 24 bases. CDR3 length: 20 amino acids. Germline assignment: CDR1 MGHRA and CDR2 YSYEKL. DNA of the CDR3: TGCGCCAGCAGCCAAGTCCCGATAAGACAGCCCCCGGGGCCTAATGAAAAACTGTTTTTT. Protein sequence: CASSQVPIRQPPGPNEKLFF.

This clonotype was seen only a few times. The chain has TRBV12-3 or TRBV12-4 and TRBJ2-5; the D gene is possibly TRBD1 (6 bases). V was pared by 6 bases and J by 5 bases, with 19 bases between. The CDR3 is made up of 15 amino acids. CDR3 sequence: CASSLFLGAGETQYF. CDR3 nucleotide sequence: TGTGCCAGCAGCCTCTTTCTGGGGGCTGGGGAGACCCAGTACTTC.

There are many counts of this clonotype. The V gene is TRBV4-3, the J gene TRBJ2-3, with D perhaps given as TRBD1 or TRBD2 (5 bases each). Per the germline V gene, CDR1 is LGHNA and CDR2 is YSLEER. Trimming left V 4 bases short and J 5 bases short, with 13 bases between. The CDR3 has 14 amino acids. The CDR3 here is CASSRGIVGDTQYF. The CDR3 bases are TGCGCCAGCAGCCGGGGGATTGTCGGAGATACGCAGTATTTT.

This clonotype appeared many times. The chain joins TRBV11-1 to TRBJ2-7, with D tentatively TRBD1 (6 bases). The CDR3 covers 14 residues. V lost 2 bases and J lost 5, with 13 bases in between. In germline, CDR1 is SGHAT, CDR2 FQDESV (reference sequence). CDR3: CASSLSQGYNEQYF. The CDR3 DNA sequence: TGTGCCAGCAGCTTATCTCAGGGGTACAACGAGCAGTACTTC.

In regard to this clonotype: A much larger clonotype is one base distant, so this may be a read error. The rearrangement links TRBV4-3 to TRBJ2-7; D is uncertain. There are 16 residues in the CDR3. CDR1 and CDR2 (germline): LGHNA, YSLEER. Here the CDR3 reads CASSQGGSSFPYAQYF. In DNA form, the CDR3 reads TGCGCCAGCAGCCAAGGAGGCAGCTCCTTTCCCTACGCGCAGTACTTC.

Turning to this clonotype: A much bigger clone sits one base away, suggesting this may be a read error. V gene TRBV14 combines with J gene TRBJ2-1; TRBD2 might be the D (5 bases). The CDR3 runs to 16 residues. Germline V gives CDR1 SGHDN, CDR2 FVKESK. The V end lost 0 bases, the J end lost 11 bases, and 20 bases lay between the germline ends. CDR3 region: CASSQEGSLAWNKQFF. Written as DNA, the CDR3 is TGTGCCAGCAGCCAAGAGGGTAGCCTAGCCTGGAATAAGCAGTTCTTC.

There are a few counts of this clonotype. The chain joins TRBV27 to TRBJ2-7, with 10 positions matching TRBD1. Germline values: CDR1 MNHEY, CDR2 SMNVEV (reference sequence). The CDR3 is 15 amino acids. The ends lost 3 bases at V and 2 bases at J; junction bases unmatched: 4. In DNA, the CDR3 is TGTGCCAGCAGTTTGGGGACAGGGGTAGCCTACGAGCAGTACTTC. Amino acid sequence: CASSLGTGVAYEQYF.

The chain has TRBV19 and TRBJ2-7; possible D gene TRBD1, 8 bases. Trimming shortened V by 10 bases and J by 5 bases, and 18 bases separated the two germline ends. CDR1 and CDR2 from the germline V gene are LNHDA and SQIVND (reference sequence). CDR3 length: 13 residues. The CDR3 bases are TGTGCCACTAGCGGACAGGGAGTAGACGAGCAGTACTTC. Its protein product is CATSGQGVDEQYF.

This clonotype was counted ten times or more. This chain links TRBV13 with TRBJ2-2; D is possibly TRBD2 (5 bases). Looked up from germline, CDR1 is PRHDT and CDR2 is FYEKMQ (reference sequence). V lost 0 bases to trimming and J lost 5 bases, with 10 bases between them. This CDR3 comprises 15 residues. CDR3 nucleotide sequence: TGTGCCAGCAGCTTAGGGAGAGGGCAAACCGGGGAGCTGTTTTTT. This translates into CASSLGRGQTGELFF.

This clonotype came up many times. V gene TRBV7-2 combines with J gene TRBJ2-1, with D perhaps matching TRBD2 (5 bases). Germline assignment: CDR1 SGHTA and CDR2 FQGNSA. Trimming stripped 2 bases from V and 0 bases from J, with 11 bases between. This CDR3 has 16 residues. DNA for the CDR3: TGTGCCAGCAGCTTAATGCCGGGGAACTCCTACAATGAGCAGTTCTTC. This codes for CASSLMPGNSYNEQFF.

This clonotype occurred a few times. This chain uses TRBV2 with TRBJ1-1; 9 bases align to TRBD1. This CDR3 has 14 amino acids. Germline CDR1 reads SNHLY; CDR2 reads FYNNEI. With V trimmed by 6 bases and J by 1 base, 3 bases remained unmatched. CDR3 protein: CASSRTGENTEAFF. As DNA, the CDR3 is TGTGCCAGCAGCCGGACAGGGGAGAACACTGAAGCTTTCTTT.

Ten or more counts support this clonotype. The V call is TRBV9, the J call TRBJ2-3, with TRBD2 identical over 11 bases. This CDR3 spans 15 amino acids. V shed 3 bases and J 4 bases; nucleotides not matched to a gene: 4. Germline V lookup: CDR1 SGDLS, CDR2 YYNGEE. The CDR3 sequence: CASSAGTSGADTQYF. Written as DNA, the CDR3 is TGTGCCAGCAGCGCCGGGACTAGCGGCGCAGATACGCAGTATTTT. Complete variable domain (other parts from reference TRBV9 and TRBJ2-3): DSGVTQTPKHLITATGQRVTLRCSPRSGDLSVYWYQQSLDQGLQFLIQYYNGEERAKGNILERFSAQQFPDLHSELNLSSLELGDSALYFCASSAGTSGADTQYFGPGTRLTVL.

The chain carries TRBV20-1 and TRBJ2-3; 14 bases line up with TRBD2. The V gene's germline CDR1 is DFQATT and CDR2 SNEGSKA (reference sequence). J gave up 5 bases and V 1 base, and 8 bases lay outside the gene matches. CDR3 length: 17 residues. Written as DNA, the CDR3 is TGCAGTGCTAGAGCCCAGGGACTAGCGGGGGTGGGAGATACGCAGTATTTT. Amino acid sequence: CSARAQGLAGVGDTQYF.

Many counts were recorded for this clonotype. Mismatch with germline at one junction end may stem from a read error. V and J are TRBV27 and TRBJ2-7; TRBD1 aligns across 12 bases. The CDR3 is 14 amino acids. Germline V CDR1 and CDR2: MNHEY, SMNVEV (reference sequence). The CDR3 DNA is TGTGCCAGCAGTCCTGGGACAGGGGGCTTGGGCGAGCACTTC. It encodes CASSPGTGGLGEHF.

This clonotype was observed a handful of times. The chain recombines TRBV29-1 with TRBJ1-1; D remains unclear. The CDR3 sequence is 13 residues long. Germline-derived CDR1 and CDR2 are SQVTM and ANQGSEA. V was clipped by 3 bases and J by 0 bases, with 8 bases between them. The CDR3 loop is CSVDDFLNTEAFF. The CDR3 region has the DNA TGCAGCGTTGATGATTTTTTGAACACTGAAGCTTTCTTT.

This clonotype has at least ten counts. The gene calls are TRBV4-1 and TRBJ2-5, with D possibly TRBD1 on 6 matching bases. Germline V CDR1 and CDR2: MGHRA, YSYEKL. V shed 0 bases and J shed 2 bases, with 10 bases lying between them. The CDR3 sequence is 15 residues long. CDR3 in amino acids: CASSQENRAQETQYF. DNA of the CDR3: TGCGCCAGCAGCCAAGAAAACAGGGCTCAAGAGACCCAGTACTTC.

This clonotype was counted ten times or more. J is TRBJ2-3 and V is TRBV6-5; D is undetermined. Trimming took off 7 bases at V and 4 bases at J, with 3 bases between the two ends. Germline loops: CDR1 MNHEY, CDR2 SVGAGI. The CDR3 contains 10 residues. CDR3 nucleotide sequence: TGTGCCAGCAAAGCAGATACGCAGTATTTT. This sequence encodes CASKADTQYF.

This clonotype turned up a few times. This chain links TRBV11-2 with TRBJ2-1; TRBD2 agrees at 10 bases. From germline, CDR1 is SGHAT and CDR2 FQNNGV. V gave up 2 bases and J gave up 2 bases; unmatched junction bases: 0. CDR3 length: 15 residues. The CDR3, as DNA: TGTGCCAGCAGCTTAACTAGCGGGACCTACAATGAGCAGTTCTTC. Encoded protein: CASSLTSGTYNEQFF.

This clonotype occurred a few times. CDR3 residues: CASSQDLRAHEQYF. The CDR3 nucleotides are TGTGCCAGCAGCCAAGATCTCAGGGCCCACGAGCAGTACTTC. The J gene is TRBJ2-7, the V gene TRBV14, with D possibly TRBD1 on 5 matching bases. CDR3 length equals 14 residues. Germline assignment: CDR1 SGHDN and CDR2 FVKESK. Deletions cut 0 bases from V and 5 bases from J, with 11 bases between.

This clonotype appeared many times. This rearrangement joins TRBV28 to TRBJ2-3, with 7 bases matching TRBD2. The germline CDR1 and CDR2 sequences are MDHEN and SYDVKM. CDR3 length: 18 amino acids. With V trimmed by 6 bases and J by 6 bases, 21 bases remained unmatched. CDR3 region: CASRSSYGAGVSGDTQYF. The CDR3 DNA sequence: TGTGCCAGCAGAAGTAGCTACGGTGCGGGAGTCTCGGGGGATACGCAGTATTTT.

This clonotype was found a few times. The V and J genes are TRBV4-3 and TRBJ2-5; tentatively, D is TRBD1 (6 bases). The CDR3 totals 14 residues. V was trimmed by 1 base and J by 5 bases, leaving 11 bases between them. Germline V gene data show CDR1 as LGHNA and CDR2 as YSLEER. DNA for the CDR3: TGCGCCAGCAGCCAAGGTCCCAGGGGTGAGACCCAGTACTTC. This translates into CASSQGPRGETQYF.

A word on this clonotype: One junction end does not reproduce the germline sequence, and a read error may be involved. V is TRBV20-1 and J is TRBJ2-5; maybe TRBD2 (5 bases). Germline V CDR1 and CDR2: DFQATT, SNEGSKA (reference sequence). This CDR3 contains 13 residues. The CDR3 region has the DNA TGCGGTGCTAGTAGGGAGTACCAAGAGACCCAGTACTTC. Amino acids: CGASREYQETQYF.

This clonotype occurred a few times. A much larger clone differs from this one at a single base, so this may be a read error. This rearrangement joins TRBV28 to TRBJ2-3; TRBD2 might be the D (5 bases). The length of the CDR3 is 17 residues. Per germline, CDR1 MDHEN and CDR2 SYDVKM. V was shortened by 7 bases and J by 1 base, with 21 bases between the two germline ends. Here the CDR3 reads CASTPGLGVWGTDTQYF. CDR3 nucleotide sequence: TGTGCCAGCACTCCCGGGCTCGGGGTTTGGGGCACAGATACGCAGTATTTT.

This clonotype has a count of ten or more. The rearrangement links TRBV29-1 to TRBJ2-3, with a possible D match to TRBD2 (6 bases). Trimming took off 4 bases at V and 0 bases at J, with 14 bases between the two ends. Germline loops: CDR1 SQVTM, CDR2 ANQGSEA. The CDR3 extends over 15 amino acids. As DNA, the CDR3 is TGCAGCGTTGTACTAGCAACCTCTAGCACAGATACGCAGTATTTT. It specifies CSVVLATSSTDTQYF.

This clonotype was seen many times. The chain recombines TRBV4-1 with TRBJ2-3; 12 bases fit TRBD2. CDR1 and CDR2 (germline): MGHRA, YSYEKL. V trimming: 0 bases; J trimming: 4 bases; junction bases outside the gene matches: 8. The CDR3 loop spans 18 amino acids. The CDR3 nucleotides are TGCGCCAGCAGCCAAGATCTAGGACTAGCGGGGACCCCAGATACGCAGTATTTT. Protein product: CASSQDLGLAGTPDTQYF.

This clonotype was detected ten times or more. This chain connects TRBV27 to TRBJ1-1; unclear D gene. The CDR3 is 15 amino acids. V was cut by 5 bases and J by 4 bases, with 17 bases left in between. Per germline, CDR1 MNHEY and CDR2 SMNVEV (reference sequence). The DNA for the CDR3 is TGTGCCAGCAGTCCCCGACACGTTTTGGGCACTGAAGCTTTCTTT. Protein sequence: CASSPRHVLGTEAFF.